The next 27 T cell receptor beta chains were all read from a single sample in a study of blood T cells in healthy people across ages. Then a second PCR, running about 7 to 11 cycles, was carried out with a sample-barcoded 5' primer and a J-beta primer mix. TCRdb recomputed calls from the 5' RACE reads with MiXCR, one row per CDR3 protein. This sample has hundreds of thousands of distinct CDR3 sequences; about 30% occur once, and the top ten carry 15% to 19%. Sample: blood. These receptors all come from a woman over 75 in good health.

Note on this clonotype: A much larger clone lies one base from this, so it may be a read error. CDR3 amino acids: CASSGGGHRQYF. The CDR3 DNA reads as TGTGCCAGCAGCGGGGGGGGGCACCGGCAGTACTTC. V is TRBV6-6 and J is TRBJ2-5; 8 bases fit TRBD2. J gave up 11 bases and V 6 bases, and 8 bases lay outside the gene matches. Per germline, CDR1 MNHNY and CDR2 SVGAGI (reference sequence). The CDR3 extends over 12 amino acids.

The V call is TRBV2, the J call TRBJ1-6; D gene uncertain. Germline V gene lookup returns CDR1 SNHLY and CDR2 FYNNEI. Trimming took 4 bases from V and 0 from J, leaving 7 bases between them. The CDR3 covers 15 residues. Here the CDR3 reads CASSVSSSYNSPLHF. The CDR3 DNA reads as TGTGCCAGCAGTGTATCGAGCTCCTATAATTCACCCCTCCACTTT.

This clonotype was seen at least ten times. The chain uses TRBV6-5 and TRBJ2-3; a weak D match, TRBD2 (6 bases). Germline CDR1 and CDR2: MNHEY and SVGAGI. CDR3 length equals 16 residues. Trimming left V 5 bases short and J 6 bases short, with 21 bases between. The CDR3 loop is CASSNLDGGSSDTQYF. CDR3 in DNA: TGTGCCAGCAGTAATCTTGACGGGGGTTCCTCCGATACGCAGTATTTT.

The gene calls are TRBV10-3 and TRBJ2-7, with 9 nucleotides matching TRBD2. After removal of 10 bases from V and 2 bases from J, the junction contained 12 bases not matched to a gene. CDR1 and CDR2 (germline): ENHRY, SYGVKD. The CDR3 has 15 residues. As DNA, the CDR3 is TGTGCCAGCAGCCGGATGAGCGGGAGGACCTACGAGCAGTACTTC. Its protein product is CASSRMSGRTYEQYF.

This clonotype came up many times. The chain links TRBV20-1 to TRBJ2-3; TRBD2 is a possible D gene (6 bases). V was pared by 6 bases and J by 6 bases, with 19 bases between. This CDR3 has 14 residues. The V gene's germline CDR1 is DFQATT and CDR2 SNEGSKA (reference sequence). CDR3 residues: CSAREARLGDTQYF. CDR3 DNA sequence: TGCAGTGCCCGAGAGGCGCGACTAGGGGATACGCAGTATTTT.

CDR3 region: CASTHRARTDTQYF. In nucleotides, the CDR3 is TGCGCCTCCACTCACAGGGCCCGCACAGATACGCAGTATTTT. The V and J genes are TRBV5-1 and TRBJ2-3; possibly TRBD1 for D (6 bases). V dropped 10 bases and J dropped 1 base, with 16 bases sitting between them. The germline V gene encodes CDR1 SGHRS and CDR2 YFSETQ. This CDR3 contains 14 residues.

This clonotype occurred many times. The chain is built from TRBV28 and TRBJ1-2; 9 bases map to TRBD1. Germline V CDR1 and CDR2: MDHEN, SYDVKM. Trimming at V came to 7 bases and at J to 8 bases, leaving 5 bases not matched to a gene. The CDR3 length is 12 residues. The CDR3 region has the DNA TGTGCCAGCACCACAGGGGGCTGGGGCTACACCTTC. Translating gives CASTTGGWGYTF.

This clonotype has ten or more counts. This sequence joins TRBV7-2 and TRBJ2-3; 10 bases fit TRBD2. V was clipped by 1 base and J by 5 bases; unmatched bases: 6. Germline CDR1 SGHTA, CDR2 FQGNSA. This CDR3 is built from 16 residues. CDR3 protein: CASSLDLAGVGDTQYF. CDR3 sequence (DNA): TGTGCCAGCAGCTTAGATCTAGCGGGGGTTGGAGATACGCAGTATTTT. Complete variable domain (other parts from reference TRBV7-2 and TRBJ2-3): GAGVSQSPSNKVTEKGKDVELRCDPISGHTALYWYRQSLGQGLEFLIYFQGNSAPDKSGLPSDRFSAERTGGSVSTLTIQRTQQEDSAVYLCASSLDLAGVGDTQYFGPGTRLTVL.

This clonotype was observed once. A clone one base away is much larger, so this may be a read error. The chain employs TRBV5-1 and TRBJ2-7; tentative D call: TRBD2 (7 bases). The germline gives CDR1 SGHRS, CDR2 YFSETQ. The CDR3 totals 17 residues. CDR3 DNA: TGCGCCAGCAGCCGGGGGGCGATCGGGACCAGCTCCTACGAGCGGTACTTC. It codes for CASSRGAIGTSSYERYF.

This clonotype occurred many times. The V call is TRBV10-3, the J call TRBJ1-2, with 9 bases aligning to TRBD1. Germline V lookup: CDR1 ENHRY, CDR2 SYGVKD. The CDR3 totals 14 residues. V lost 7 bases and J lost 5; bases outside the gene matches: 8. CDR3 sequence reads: CAIKRDREEYGYTF. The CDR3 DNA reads TGTGCCATCAAGAGGGACAGGGAGGAATATGGCTACACCTTC.

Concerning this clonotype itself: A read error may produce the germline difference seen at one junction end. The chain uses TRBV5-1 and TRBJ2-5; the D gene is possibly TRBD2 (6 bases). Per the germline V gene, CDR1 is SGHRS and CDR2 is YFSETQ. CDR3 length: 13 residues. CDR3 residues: CASSLGGVWEQYF. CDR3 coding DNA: TGCGCCAGTAGCTTGGGGGGTGTTTGGGAGCAGTACTTC.

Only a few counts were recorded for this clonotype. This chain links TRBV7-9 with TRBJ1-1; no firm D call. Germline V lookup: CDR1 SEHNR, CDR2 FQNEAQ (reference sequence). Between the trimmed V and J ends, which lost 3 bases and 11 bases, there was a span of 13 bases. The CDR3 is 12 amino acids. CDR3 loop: CASSFSTWEAFF. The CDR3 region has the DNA TGTGCCAGCAGCTTTAGCACCTGGGAGGCTTTCTTT.

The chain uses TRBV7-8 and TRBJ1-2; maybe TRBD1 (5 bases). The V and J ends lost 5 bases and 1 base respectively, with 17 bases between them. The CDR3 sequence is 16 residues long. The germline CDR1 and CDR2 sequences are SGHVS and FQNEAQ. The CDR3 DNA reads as TGTGCCAGCAGCCCCCCGGAGACAGTCGTTAACTATGGCTACACCTTC. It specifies CASSPPETVVNYGYTF.

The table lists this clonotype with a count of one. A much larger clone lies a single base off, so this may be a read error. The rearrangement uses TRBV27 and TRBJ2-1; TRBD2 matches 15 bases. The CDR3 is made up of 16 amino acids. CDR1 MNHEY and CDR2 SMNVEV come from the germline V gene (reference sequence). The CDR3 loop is CAGSFRTSGGENEQFF. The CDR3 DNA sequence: TGTGCCGGCAGTTTCAGGACTAGCGGGGGGGAAAATGAGCAGTTCTTC.

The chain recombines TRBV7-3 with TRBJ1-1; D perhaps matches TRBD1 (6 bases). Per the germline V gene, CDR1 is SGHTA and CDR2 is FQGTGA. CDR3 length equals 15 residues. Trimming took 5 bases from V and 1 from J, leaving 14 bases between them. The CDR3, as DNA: TGTGCCAGCAGCCAGACGGGACAAAAGAACACTGAAGCTTTCTTT. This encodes CASSQTGQKNTEAFF.

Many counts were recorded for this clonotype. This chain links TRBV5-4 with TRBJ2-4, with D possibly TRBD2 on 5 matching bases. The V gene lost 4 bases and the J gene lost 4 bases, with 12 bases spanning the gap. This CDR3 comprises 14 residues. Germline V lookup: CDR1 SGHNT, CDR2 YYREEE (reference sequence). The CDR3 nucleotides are TGTGCCAGCAGCACCGACGGCGGGAAAAACATTCAGTACTTC. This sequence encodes CASSTDGGKNIQYF. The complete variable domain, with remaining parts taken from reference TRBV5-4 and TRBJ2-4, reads ETGVTQSPTHLIKTRGQQVTLRCSSQSGHNTVSWYQQALGQGPQFIFQYYREEENGRGNFPPRFSGLQFPNYSSELNVNALELDDSALYLCASSTDGGKNIQYFGAGTRLSVL.

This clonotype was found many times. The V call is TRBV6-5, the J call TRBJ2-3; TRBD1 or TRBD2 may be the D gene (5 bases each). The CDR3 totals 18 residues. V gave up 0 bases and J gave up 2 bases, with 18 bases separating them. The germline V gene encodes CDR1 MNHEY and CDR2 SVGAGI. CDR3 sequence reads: CASSYSSGTRSPTDTQYF. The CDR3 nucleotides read TGTGCCAGCAGTTACTCGAGTGGGACGAGGAGCCCCACAGATACGCAGTATTTT.

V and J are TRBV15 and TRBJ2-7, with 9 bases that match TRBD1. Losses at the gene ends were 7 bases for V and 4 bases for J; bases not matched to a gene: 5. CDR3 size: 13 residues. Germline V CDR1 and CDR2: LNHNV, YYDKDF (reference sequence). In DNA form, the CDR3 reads TGTGCCACCACTCCGGACAGGGGATACGAGCAGTACTTC. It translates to CATTPDRGYEQYF.

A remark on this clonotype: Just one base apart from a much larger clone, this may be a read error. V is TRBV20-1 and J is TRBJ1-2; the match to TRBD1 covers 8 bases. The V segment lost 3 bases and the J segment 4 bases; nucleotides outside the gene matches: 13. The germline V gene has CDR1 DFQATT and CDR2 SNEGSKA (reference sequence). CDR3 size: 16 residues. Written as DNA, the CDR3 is TGCAGTGCTAGTTTGGACAGGGCGGCCCTTTCCTATGGCTACACCTTC. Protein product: CSASLDRAALSYGYTF.

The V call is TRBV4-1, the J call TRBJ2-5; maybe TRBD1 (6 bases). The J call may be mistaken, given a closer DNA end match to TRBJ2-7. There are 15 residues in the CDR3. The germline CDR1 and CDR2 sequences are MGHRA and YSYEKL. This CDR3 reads CASSQEGARSDEQYF. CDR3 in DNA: TGCGCCAGCAGCCAAGAGGGGGCCAGGTCGGACGAGCAGTACTTC.

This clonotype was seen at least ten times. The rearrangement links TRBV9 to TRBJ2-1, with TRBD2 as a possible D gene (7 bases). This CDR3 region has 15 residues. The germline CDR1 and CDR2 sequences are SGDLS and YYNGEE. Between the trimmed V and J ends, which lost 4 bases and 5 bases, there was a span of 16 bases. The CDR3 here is CASSPRGGANNEQFF. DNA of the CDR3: TGTGCCAGCAGCCCGAGAGGGGGGGCCAACAATGAGCAGTTCTTC. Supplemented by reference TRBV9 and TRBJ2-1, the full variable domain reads DSGVTQTPKHLITATGQRVTLRCSPRSGDLSVYWYQQSLDQGLQFLIQYYNGEERAKGNILERFSAQQFPDLHSELNLSSLELGDSALYFCASSPRGGANNEQFFGPGTRLTVL.

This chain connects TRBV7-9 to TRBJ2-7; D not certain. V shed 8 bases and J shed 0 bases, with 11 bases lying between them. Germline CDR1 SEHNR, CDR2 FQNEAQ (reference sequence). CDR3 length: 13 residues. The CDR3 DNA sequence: TGTGCCAGCCAGGCGGCCAGCTCCTACGAGCAGTACTTC. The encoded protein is CASQAASSYEQYF.

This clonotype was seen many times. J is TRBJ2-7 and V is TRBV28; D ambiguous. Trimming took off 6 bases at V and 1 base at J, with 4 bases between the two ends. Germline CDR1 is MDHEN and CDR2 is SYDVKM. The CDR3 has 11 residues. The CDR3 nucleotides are TGTGCCAGCAGGGATTCCTACGAGCAGTACTTC. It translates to CASRDSYEQYF.

The CDR3 spells CASIETSGAPVISEQFF. CDR3 sequence (DNA): TGTGCCAGCATCGAAACTAGCGGGGCACCTGTTATTAGTGAGCAGTTCTTC. The V call is TRBV7-2, the J call TRBJ2-1, with TRBD2 matching over 10 bases. V lost 7 bases to trimming and J lost 9 bases; unmatched junction nucleotides: 18. Germline assignment: CDR1 SGHTA and CDR2 FQGNSA. This CDR3 contains 17 residues.

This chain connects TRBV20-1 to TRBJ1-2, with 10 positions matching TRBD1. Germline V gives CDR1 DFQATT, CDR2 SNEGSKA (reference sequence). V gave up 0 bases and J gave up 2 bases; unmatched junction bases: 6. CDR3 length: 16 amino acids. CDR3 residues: CSARDPGQGWNYGYTF. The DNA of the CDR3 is TGCAGTGCTAGAGATCCGGGACAGGGGTGGAACTATGGCTACACCTTC.

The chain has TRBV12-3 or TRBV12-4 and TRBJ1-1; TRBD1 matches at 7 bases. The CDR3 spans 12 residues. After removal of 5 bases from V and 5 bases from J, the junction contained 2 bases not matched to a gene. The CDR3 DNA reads TGTGCCAGCAGTACAGGGGAGACTGAAGCTTTCTTT. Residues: CASSTGETEAFF.

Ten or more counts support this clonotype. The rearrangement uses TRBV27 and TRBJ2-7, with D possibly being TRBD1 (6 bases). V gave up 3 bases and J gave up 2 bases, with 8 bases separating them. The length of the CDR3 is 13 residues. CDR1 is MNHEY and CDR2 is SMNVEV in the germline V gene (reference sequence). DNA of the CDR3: TGTGCCAGCAGTTTCGACAGGACCTACGAGCAGTACTTC. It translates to CASSFDRTYEQYF.